These 28 T cell receptor beta chains share one sample of origin, sequenced in a study of response to subunit inactivated influenza vaccine. TCRdb fed the RT-PCR reads into MiXCR, producing one record per CDR3 protein. Seen here are roughly 700,000 distinct CDR3 sequences, approximately 15% observed once, and the top ten hold 5.5% to 8%. The sample consisted of PBMCs from blood, taken roughly 2 weeks before vaccination. These receptors originate from a man in his forties or fifties who received an inactivated influenza vaccine.

The chain recombines TRBV30 with TRBJ1-2, with D unresolved. CDR1 and CDR2 (germline): GTSNPN, SVGIG (reference sequence). There are 13 residues in the CDR3. V was clipped by 3 bases and J by 4 bases, with 12 bases between them. CDR3 bases: TGTGCCTGGAGAGTAGGAACGGGCTATGGCTACACCTTC. This sequence encodes CAWRVGTGYGYTF.

The chain has TRBV5-1 and TRBJ1-2; 7 bases are shared with TRBD1. CDR1 SGHRS and CDR2 YFSETQ come from the germline V gene. Trimming removed 4 bases from V and 7 bases from J; junction bases left unmatched: 10. This CDR3 has 14 amino acids. CDR3 sequence: CASSRIDRDFGYTF. The CDR3 region has the DNA TGCGCCAGCAGCCGTATAGACAGGGACTTTGGCTACACCTTC.

V usage is TRBV3-1 and J usage is TRBJ1-6, with D possibly TRBD1 on 6 matching bases. The length of the CDR3 is 15 residues. In germline, CDR1 is LGHDT, CDR2 YNNKEL (reference sequence). V was trimmed by 3 bases and J by 7 bases, leaving 13 bases between them. In DNA form, the CDR3 reads TGTGCCAGCAGCCAGACCGGGACACAGAATTCACCCCTCCACTTT. It codes for CASSQTGTQNSPLHF.

For this clonotype: One base away lies a much larger clone, so this may be a sequencing read error. The J gene is TRBJ2-3, the V gene TRBV7-2; a possible D gene is TRBD1 (5 bases). With 2 bases removed from V and 4 bases from J, the gap between germline ends came to 13 bases. This CDR3 region has 15 residues. Germline V gives CDR1 SGHTA, CDR2 FQGNSA. CDR3 protein: CASSLLGRQADTQYF. The CDR3 region has the DNA TGTGCCAGCAGCTTATTGGGGCGCCAGGCAGATACGCAGTATTTT.

This clonotype came up many times. The rearrangement uses TRBV12-3 or TRBV12-4 and TRBJ1-1; the D is unclear. The CDR3 sequence is 13 residues long. V was clipped by 1 base and J by 4 bases, with 7 bases between them. CDR3 amino acids: CASSLVRSTEAFF. CDR3 bases: TGTGCCAGCAGTTTAGTCCGCAGCACTGAAGCTTTCTTT.

The sample holds a few counts of this clonotype. The rearrangement joins TRBV3-1 to TRBJ1-5; 9 positions match TRBD1. The trim removed 3 bases at V and 1 base at J, leaving 10 bases unmatched. Per the germline V gene, CDR1 is LGHDT and CDR2 is YNNKEL (reference sequence). The CDR3 contains 18 residues. CDR3 nucleotides: TGTGCCAGCAGCCAGCTTCGGGACAGGGAAGGAAGCAATCAGCCCCAGCATTTT. Translated: CASSQLRDREGSNQPQHF.

V and J are TRBV28 and TRBJ2-3, with 10 bases matching TRBD2. CDR1 and CDR2 (germline): MDHEN, SYDVKM. The CDR3 runs 16 residues. V lost 2 bases, J lost 0 bases, and 2 bases stayed unmatched. CDR3 nucleotide sequence: TGTGCCAGCAGTTTACAAGCGGGAGGGAGCACAGATACGCAGTATTTT. Protein sequence: CASSLQAGGSTDTQYF.

In DNA form, the CDR3 reads TGTGCCAGTAGGGCCCAATTGGGCAGACAAGAGACCCAGTACTTC. Encoded protein: CASRAQLGRQETQYF. This chain joins TRBV19 and TRBJ2-5; D gene unclear. Trimming left V 6 bases short and J 2 bases short, with 16 bases between. The CDR3 extends over 15 amino acids. Germline V gives CDR1 LNHDA, CDR2 SQIVND (reference sequence). Supplemented by reference TRBV19 and TRBJ2-5, the full variable domain reads DGGITQSPKYLFRKEGQNVTLSCEQNLNHDAMYWYRQDPGQGLRLIYYSQIVNDFQKGDIAEGYSVSREKKESFPLTVTSAQKNPTAFYLCASRAQLGRQETQYFGPGTRLLVL.

The CDR3 loop is CASTGRLQSSYNEQFF. As DNA, the CDR3 is TGTGCCAGCACCGGAAGATTACAGAGCTCCTACAATGAGCAGTTCTTC. The chain links TRBV2 to TRBJ2-1; D is undetermined. The V gene lost 7 bases and the J gene lost 0 bases, with 16 bases spanning the gap. Germline CDR1 reads SNHLY; CDR2 reads FYNNEI. The CDR3 has 16 residues.

This clonotype was observed a few times. The chain uses TRBV6-1 and TRBJ1-3; tentative D call: TRBD1 (5 bases). Looked up from germline, CDR1 is MNHNS and CDR2 is SASEGT. The CDR3 is made up of 15 amino acids. Deletions cut 5 bases from V and 0 bases from J, with 11 bases between. Here the CDR3 DNA reads TGTGCCAGCAGTAGGGGACTCCGCTCTGGAAACACCATATATTTT. Translating gives CASSRGLRSGNTIYF.

This chain links TRBV5-6 with TRBJ2-2; 7 bases are a match to TRBD2. Germline CDR1 and CDR2: SGHDT and YYEEEE. This CDR3 has 16 residues. J gave up 6 bases and V 4 bases, and 12 bases lay outside the gene matches. The CDR3 reads CASSPLRTRDPGELFF. The CDR3 DNA reads as TGTGCCAGCAGCCCCCTCCGGACTAGGGATCCCGGGGAGCTGTTTTTT.

This clonotype was seen a few times. The genes are TRBV20-1 and TRBJ2-7; 7 nucleotides agree with TRBD1. CDR3 length: 15 residues. Germline V gene lookup returns CDR1 DFQATT and CDR2 SNEGSKA (reference sequence). V shed 0 bases, J shed 5 bases, and the junction held 10 bases outside the gene matches. The CDR3 protein is CSARDQSRGFNEQYF. The CDR3 nucleotides read TGCAGTGCTAGAGATCAATCCAGGGGGTTCAACGAGCAGTACTTC.

The CDR3 region has the DNA TGTGCCAGCAGCACAGACCGGGGTGGTGAGCAGTTCTTC. It encodes CASSTDRGGEQFF. The chain recombines TRBV7-8 with TRBJ2-1, with D maybe TRBD2 (5 bases). Germline V CDR1 and CDR2: SGHVS, FQNEAQ. The CDR3 has 13 residues. The V end was cut by 5 bases, the J end by 9 bases, with 14 bases between.

The J gene is TRBJ2-5, the V gene TRBV4-1, with TRBD2 matching over 14 bases. Germline V gives CDR1 MGHRA, CDR2 YSYEKL. This CDR3 is built from 19 residues. The V gene end was trimmed by 0 bases and the J gene end by 4 bases; junction bases not matched to a gene: 10. CDR3 in DNA: TGCGCCAGCAGCCAAGATGGACTAGCGGGAGGTGGGGGGTCAGAGACCCAGTACTTC. Its protein product is CASSQDGLAGGGGSETQYF.

This clonotype appeared many times. V usage is TRBV4-1 and J usage is TRBJ2-5, with 9 nucleotides matching TRBD2. V lost 6 bases and J lost 2; bases outside the gene matches: 13. Germline V lookup: CDR1 MGHRA, CDR2 YSYEKL. The CDR3 length is 17 residues. CDR3 region: CASRRWLAGIMQETQYF. The CDR3 nucleotides are TGCGCCAGCAGAAGGTGGCTAGCGGGGATAATGCAAGAGACCCAGTACTTC.

The chain carries TRBV25-1 and TRBJ2-7; D may be TRBD1 (5 bases). The V gene lost 3 bases and the J gene lost 6 bases, with 9 bases spanning the gap. The CDR3 covers 12 residues. Germline lookup yields CDR1 MGHDK and CDR2 SYGVNS. Written as DNA, the CDR3 is TGTGCCAGCAGTGACGAAGGGGTCGAGCAGTACTTC. It specifies CASSDEGVEQYF.

V is TRBV20-1 and J is TRBJ2-7, with 8 bases that match TRBD1. V was pared by 4 bases and J by 1 base, with 3 bases of the junction left unmatched. The length of the CDR3 is 13 residues. Germline CDR1 reads DFQATT; CDR2 reads SNEGSKA (reference sequence). CDR3 loop: CSATGQASYEQYF. CDR3 coding DNA: TGCAGTGCTACGGGACAGGCGTCCTACGAGCAGTACTTC.

In its sample, this clonotype was seen a few times. V is TRBV4-2 and J is TRBJ1-2; no reliable D call. V lost 2 bases to trimming and J lost 5 bases, with 9 bases between them. The germline gives CDR1 LGHNA, CDR2 YNFKEQ. The CDR3 is 13 residues long. The CDR3 sequence is CASSQRTEYGYTF. In DNA, the CDR3 is TGTGCCAGCAGCCAACGCACCGAATATGGCTACACCTTC.

This clonotype was found a few times. The J gene is TRBJ2-3, the V gene TRBV20-1; 11 nucleotides agree with TRBD2. The CDR3 consists of 15 residues. Germline V lookup: CDR1 DFQATT, CDR2 SNEGSKA (reference sequence). The junction had 6 bases not matched to a gene; V was cut back by 5 bases and J by 2 bases. The CDR3 protein is CSARQLAGATDTQYF. The CDR3 region has the DNA TGCAGTGCTCGGCAACTAGCGGGGGCCACAGATACGCAGTATTTT.

This chain links TRBV4-1 with TRBJ1-1, with D perhaps TRBD1 (5 bases). The CDR3 runs to 15 residues. Per germline, CDR1 MGHRA and CDR2 YSYEKL. The V end was cut by 2 bases, the J end by 1 base, with 11 bases between. The CDR3 region is CASSQWGSSNTEAFF. As DNA, the CDR3 is TGCGCCAGCAGCCAATGGGGCAGCTCGAACACTGAAGCTTTCTTT.

The V call is TRBV6-1, the J call TRBJ2-2; TRBD2 agrees at 9 bases. The germline CDR1 and CDR2 sequences are MNHNS and SASEGT. The CDR3 runs to 15 residues. V was clipped by 8 bases and J by 5 bases; unmatched bases: 9. This chain's CDR3 is CASRAGLASTGELFF. The CDR3, as DNA: TGTGCCAGCCGAGCCGGACTAGCGTCTACCGGGGAGCTGTTTTTT.

The chain couples TRBV3-1 to TRBJ2-5; D may be TRBD1 or TRBD2 (6 bases each). This CDR3 has 16 residues. The V and J ends lost 0 bases and 5 bases respectively, with 16 bases between them. Germline values: CDR1 LGHDT, CDR2 YNNKEL (reference sequence). As DNA, the CDR3 is TGTGCCAGCAGCCAAGATCGACGGGGGCTATATGAGACCCAGTACTTC. It is translated as CASSQDRRGLYETQYF.

This chain connects TRBV20-1 to TRBJ2-7; D might be TRBD2 (6 bases). This CDR3 comprises 14 residues. Germline V CDR1 and CDR2: DFQATT, SNEGSKA (reference sequence). Trimming pared 3 bases from V and 2 bases from J, leaving 14 bases between. CDR3 sequence (DNA): TGCAGTGCTAGGGGTCGGGAGACAACCTACGAGCAGTACTTC. Amino acid sequence: CSARGRETTYEQYF.

The table lists this clonotype with a few counts. The chain links TRBV4-1 to TRBJ2-1; 10 positions match TRBD2. The CDR3 is 21 residues long. The germline V gene has CDR1 MGHRA and CDR2 YSYEKL. V lost 0 bases, J lost 2 bases, and 16 bases stayed unmatched. CDR3 nucleotides: TGCGCCAGCAGCCAAGATTGGGTGGCTAGCGGGGGCCTTCGAACCTACAATGAGCAGTTCTTC. Translated: CASSQDWVASGGLRTYNEQFF.

A single count supports this clonotype. V usage is TRBV25-1 and J usage is TRBJ2-4; 14 nucleotides align to TRBD2. The ends lost 5 bases at V and 1 base at J; junction bases unmatched: 7. Germline V gene sequence: CDR1 MGHDK, CDR2 SYGVNS. The CDR3 sequence is 18 residues long. The CDR3, as DNA: TGTGCCAGCAGTCCGGGGACTAGCGGGAGTCCGGCCAAAAACATTCAGTACTTC. The encoded protein is CASSPGTSGSPAKNIQYF.

This clonotype has a handful of counts. V and J are TRBV2 and TRBJ2-7; 9 bases align to TRBD1. The trim removed 6 bases at V and 7 bases at J, leaving 7 bases unmatched. Germline CDR1 SNHLY, CDR2 FYNNEI. The CDR3 spans 13 residues. The CDR3 DNA is TGTGCCAGCAGGACAGGGGGGGCGAGGGAGCAGTACTTC. Protein product: CASRTGGAREQYF.

This clonotype was observed a few times. The V gene is TRBV5-4, the J gene TRBJ2-7; a possible D gene is TRBD1 (5 bases). With 4 bases removed from V and 3 bases from J, the gap between germline ends came to 8 bases. In germline, CDR1 is SGHNT, CDR2 YYREEE (reference sequence). CDR3 length equals 12 residues. CDR3 nucleotides: TGTGCCAGCAGCGAGGACAACTACGAGCAGTACTTC. This translates into CASSEDNYEQYF.

This chain uses TRBV10-3 with TRBJ1-1; a weak D match, TRBD1 (6 bases). Germline loops: CDR1 ENHRY, CDR2 SYGVKD. V dropped 4 bases and J dropped 1 base, with 10 bases sitting between them. There are 14 residues in the CDR3. This CDR3 is CAISVAGANTEAFF. The CDR3 nucleotides are TGTGCCATCAGTGTGGCAGGGGCGAACACTGAAGCTTTCTTT.